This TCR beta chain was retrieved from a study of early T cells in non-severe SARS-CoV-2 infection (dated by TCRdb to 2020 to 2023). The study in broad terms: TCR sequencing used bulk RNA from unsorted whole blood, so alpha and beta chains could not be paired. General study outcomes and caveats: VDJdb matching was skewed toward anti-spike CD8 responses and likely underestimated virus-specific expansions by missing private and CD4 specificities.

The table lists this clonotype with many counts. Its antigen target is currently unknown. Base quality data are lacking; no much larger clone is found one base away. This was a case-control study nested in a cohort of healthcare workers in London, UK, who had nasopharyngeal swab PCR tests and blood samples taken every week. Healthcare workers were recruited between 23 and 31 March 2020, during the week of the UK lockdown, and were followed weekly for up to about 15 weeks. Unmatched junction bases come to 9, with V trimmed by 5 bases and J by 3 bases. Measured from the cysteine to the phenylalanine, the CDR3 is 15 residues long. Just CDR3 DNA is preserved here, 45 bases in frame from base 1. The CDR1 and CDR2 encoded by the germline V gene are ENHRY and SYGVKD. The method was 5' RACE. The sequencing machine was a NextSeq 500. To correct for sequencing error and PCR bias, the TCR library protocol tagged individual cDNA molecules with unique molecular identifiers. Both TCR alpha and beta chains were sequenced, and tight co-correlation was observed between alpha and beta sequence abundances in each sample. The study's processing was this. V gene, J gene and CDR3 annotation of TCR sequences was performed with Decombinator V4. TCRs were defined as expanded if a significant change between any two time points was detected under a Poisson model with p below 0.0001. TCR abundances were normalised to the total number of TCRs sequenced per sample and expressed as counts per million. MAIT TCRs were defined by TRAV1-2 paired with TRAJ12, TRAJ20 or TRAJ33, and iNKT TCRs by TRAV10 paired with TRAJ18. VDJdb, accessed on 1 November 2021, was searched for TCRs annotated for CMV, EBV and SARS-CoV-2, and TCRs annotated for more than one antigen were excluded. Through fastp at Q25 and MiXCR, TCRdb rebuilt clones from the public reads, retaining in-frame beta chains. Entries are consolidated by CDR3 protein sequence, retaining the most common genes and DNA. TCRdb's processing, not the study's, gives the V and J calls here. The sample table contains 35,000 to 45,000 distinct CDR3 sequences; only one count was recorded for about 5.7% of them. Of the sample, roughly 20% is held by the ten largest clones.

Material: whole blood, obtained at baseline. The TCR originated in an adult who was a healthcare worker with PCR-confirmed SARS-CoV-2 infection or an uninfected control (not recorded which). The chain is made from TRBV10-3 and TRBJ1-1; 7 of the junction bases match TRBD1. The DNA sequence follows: TGTGCCATCAGTCCTTTCTCCGGGACAGACACTGAAGCTTTCTTT. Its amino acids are CAISPFSGTDTEAFF.